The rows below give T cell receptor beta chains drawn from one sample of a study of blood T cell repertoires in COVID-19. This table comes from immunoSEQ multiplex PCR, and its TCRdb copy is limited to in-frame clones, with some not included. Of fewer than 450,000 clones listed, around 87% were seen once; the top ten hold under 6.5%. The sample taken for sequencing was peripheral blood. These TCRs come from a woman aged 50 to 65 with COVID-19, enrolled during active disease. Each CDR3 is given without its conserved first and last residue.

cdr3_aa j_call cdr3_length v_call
ASLAGTSASRKQY TRBJ2-7 13 TRBV2
ASSRRQGAGEKLF TRBJ1-4 13 TRBV14
ASSSGLAGSTGELF TRBJ2-2 14 TRBV7-9
SVGERTNEKLF TRBJ1-4 11 TRBV29-1
ASSPHGRGGVGYT TRBJ1-2 13 TRBV7-3
ATSGAIGAGGGETQY TRBJ2-5 15 TRBV24-1
ASSLLAGDGETQY TRBJ2-5 13 TRBV9
ASSPTRTGPSGNTIY TRBJ1-3 15 TRBV25-1
AWSDTGTALN TRBJ2-5 10 TRBV30
ATQWGSLNTEAF TRBJ1-1 12 TRBV19
ASSSPGTSGNSYEQY TRBJ2-7 15 TRBV5-1
ASSGSADTQY TRBJ2-3 10 TRBV19
ASSQLLRYEQY TRBJ2-7 11 TRBV3-1/TRBV3-2
ASSWDREGYEQY TRBJ2-7 12 TRBV7-6
ATTRLSGSTDTQY TRBJ2-3 13 TRBV6-5
ATSRGGLAGTDTQY TRBJ2-3 14 TRBV15
ASSAVEGRDTQY TRBJ2-3 12 TRBV11-3
ATSDRDSYGYT TRBJ1-2 11 TRBV24-1
ASSFREQGFGETQY TRBJ2-5 14 TRBV7-8
ASSPGQGFGYGYT TRBJ1-2 13 TRBV7-9
ASSEAGVLYNEQF TRBJ2-1 13 TRBV9
ASSQGATSGASYEQY TRBJ2-7 15 TRBV3-1/TRBV3-2
ASRGGVSGNTIY TRBJ1-3 12 TRBV5-4
AISEGRDNEQF TRBJ2-1 11 TRBV10-3
ASSVVAQGAGEQDTQY TRBJ2-3 16 TRBV19
ATSRGLQLAGSDTQY TRBJ2-3 15 TRBV15
ASSLNWDILF TRBJ1-4 10 TRBV28
ASTPAGVLNTEAF TRBJ1-1 13 TRBV6-5
ASSLRVGGFTDTQY TRBJ2-3 14 TRBV27
ASSLQRSSETQY TRBJ2-5 12 TRBV7-2
ASSPLSGRPGTQY TRBJ2-3 13 TRBV9